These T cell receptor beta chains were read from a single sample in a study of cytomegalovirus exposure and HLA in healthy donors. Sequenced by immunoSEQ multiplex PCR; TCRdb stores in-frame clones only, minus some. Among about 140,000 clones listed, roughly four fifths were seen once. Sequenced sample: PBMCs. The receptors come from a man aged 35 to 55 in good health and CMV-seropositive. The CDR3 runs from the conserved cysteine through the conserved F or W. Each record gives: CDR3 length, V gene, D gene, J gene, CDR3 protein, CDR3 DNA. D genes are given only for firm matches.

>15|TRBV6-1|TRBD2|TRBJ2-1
CASTERLAEDNEQFF
TGTGCCAGCACCGAAAGGCTAGCGGAAGACAATGAGCAGTTCTTC
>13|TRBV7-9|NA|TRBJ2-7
CASRQGETYEQYF
TGTGCCAGCAGACAGGGTGAGACATACGAGCAGTACTTC
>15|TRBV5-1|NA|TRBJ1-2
CASSLGQTRADGYTF
TGCGCCAGCAGCTTGGGACAGACTCGGGCGGACGGCTACACCTTC
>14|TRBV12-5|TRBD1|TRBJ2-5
CASGFQGAAETQYF
TGTGCTAGTGGTTTTCAGGGGGCGGCAGAGACCCAGTACTTC
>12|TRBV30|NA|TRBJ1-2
CAWNEWAYGYTF
TGTGCCTGGAATGAGTGGGCGTATGGCTACACCTTC
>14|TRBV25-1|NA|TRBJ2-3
CASSDAASTDTQYF
TGTGCCAGCAGTGACGCGGCTAGCACAGATACGCAGTATTTT
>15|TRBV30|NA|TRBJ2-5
CAWSLNVLPGETQYF
TGTGCCTGGAGTCTCAACGTACTACCGGGGGAGACCCAGTACTTC
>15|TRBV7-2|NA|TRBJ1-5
CASSPVWGRNQPQHF
TGTGCCAGCAGCCCCGTCTGGGGGCGAAATCAGCCCCAGCATTTT
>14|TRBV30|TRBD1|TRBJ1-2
CAWTPQGPGYGYTF
TGTGCCTGGACCCCACAGGGGCCAGGATATGGCTACACCTTC
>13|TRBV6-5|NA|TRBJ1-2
CASSPREGDGYTF
TGTGCCAGCAGCCCCCGGGAGGGGGATGGCTACACCTTC
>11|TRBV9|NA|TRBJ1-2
CASRRDYGYTF
TGTGCCAGCCGCAGGGACTATGGCTACACCTTC
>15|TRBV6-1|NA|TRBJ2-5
CASSDLTEYQETQYF
TGTGCCAGCAGTGACCTGACAGAGTACCAAGAGACCCAGTACTTC
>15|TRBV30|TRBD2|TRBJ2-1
CAWSLLGTSRGEQFF
TGTGCCTGGAGCTTACTCGGGACTAGCCGCGGTGAGCAGTTCTTC
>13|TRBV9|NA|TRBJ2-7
CASSGGVSYEQYF
TGTGCCAGCAGCGGGGGGGTCTCCTACGAGCAGTACTTC
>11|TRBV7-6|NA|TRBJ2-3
CASSFLDTQYF
TGTGCCAGCAGCTTCTTGGATACGCAGTATTTT
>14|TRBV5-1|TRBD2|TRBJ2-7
CASSKGGDLYEQYF
TGCGCCAGCAGCAAGGGAGGGGACCTATACGAGCAGTACTTC
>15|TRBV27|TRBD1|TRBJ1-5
CASRAGQVGNQPQHF
TGTGCCAGCAGGGCGGGACAGGTCGGCAATCAGCCCCAGCATTTT
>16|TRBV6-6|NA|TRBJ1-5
CASSSRNSNSNQPQHF
TGTGCCAGCAGTTCCCGAAACAGCAATAGCAATCAGCCCCAGCATTTT
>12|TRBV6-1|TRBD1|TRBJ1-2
CANSGQSYGYTF
TGTGCCAACTCGGGACAGAGCTATGGCTACACCTTC